This record concerns one T cell receptor beta chain sequence. Antigen specificity is unknown. The data belong to a study of beta chain features in type 1 diabetes. Looking at the study overall: There was similarity between patients and healthy donors in age, gender and cell yields.

All of the isolated RNA was reverse transcribed, so expressed TCRB transcripts were sequenced. The data were produced by immunoSEQ multiplex PCR, yet TCRdb's version contains in-frame clones alone and is incomplete. The profile shows about 250,000 clones, roughly 14% of them singletons. Findings and caveats of the study: Over-representation of high TCR-expressing cells was a possible consequence of cDNA sequencing.

The CDR3 consists of 13 residues. Germline CDR1 is SGHTA and CDR2 is FQGNSA. The ends were cut back, 7 bases at V and 3 bases at J, with 12 bases in the middle. This rearrangement joins TRBV7-2 to TRBJ1-2; D is possibly TRBD1 (6 bases). What was sequenced was naive CD4+ T cells from blood. This sequence originates from a woman in her thirties or forties in good health. The CDR3 DNA follows: TGTGCCAGCACCCAAGGGGGTGACTATGGCTACACCTTC. It specifies CASTQGGDYGYTF.